What follows describes a single TCR beta chain. This CDR3 has 14 residues. The germline V gene has CDR1 WNHNN and CDR2 SYGVQD (reference sequence). Trimming cost V 0 bases and J 0 bases, with 5 bases left between them. The sample originates from a study of control samples from healthy donors and cancer patients. Generated by immunoSEQ multiplex PCR, the TCRdb table keeps only in-frame clones and is missing some. The table shows 120,000 to 150,000 clones, with over 85% occurring only once. This TCR was sampled from a man between 18 and 35 years old in good health. The sequenced sample consisted of blood. This chain links TRBV10-1 with TRBJ1-1; no firm D call. The DNA of the CDR3 is TGCGCCAGCAGTGAGTCGGCGGTGAACACTGAAGCTTTCTTT. Translation gives CASSESAVNTEAFF.